This is a list of T cell receptor beta chains from one sample in a study of glioma-infiltrating T cells. Via MiXCR, TCRdb re-called the multiplex PCR reads, giving one row per CDR3 protein. The data show 90,000 or so distinct CDR3 sequences, 35% to 50% seen once. What was sequenced was glioma tissue, nonneoplastic brain tissue, or PBMCs (not recorded which). These receptors were obtained from a human donor with low-grade glioma or glioblastoma, undergoing nonglioma brain surgery, or in good health (not recorded which). CDR3s include the opening cysteine and the closing phenylalanine or tryptophan. Each record gives: clone size, CDR3 length, J gene, D gene, V gene, CDR3 DNA, CDR3 protein. The D gene is left open where the match is weak. Size tells how often a clone was seen (once, few, many) or the class of an expanded clone, and some rows leave it out.

many	17	TRBJ2-1	TRBD2	TRBV6-1	TGTGCCAGCAGTTCCAGGACTAGCGGGAGCACCTACAATGAGCAGTTCTTC	CASSSRTSGSTYNEQFF
many	12	TRBJ1-2	-	TRBV6-2/TRBV6-3	TGTGCCAGCAGGGAGGGCAACTATGGCTACACCTTC	CASREGNYGYTF
many	13	TRBJ2-7	TRBD2	TRBV10-3	TGTGCCATCTCGACTAGCGACGCCTACGAGCAGTACTTC	CAISTSDAYEQYF
many	17	TRBJ2-2	TRBD2	TRBV28	TGTGCCAGCAGCGCCGGTGGTAGCGGGCTGAACACCGGGGAGCTGTTTTTT	CASSAGGSGLNTGELFF
many	12	TRBJ2-2	-	TRBV6-2/TRBV6-3	TGTGCCAGCAGTTACCGGACCGGGGAGCTGTTTTTT	CASSYRTGELFF
once	14	TRBJ2-7	TRBD2	TRBV6-1	TGTGCCAGCAGTGGTGGACTAGCGGGAGCGCTTCCGTACTTC	CASSGGLAGALPYF
many	16	TRBJ2-1	TRBD2	TRBV3-1	TGTGCCAGCAGCCCGTCCGTAACTAGCGGGAGGGAGGAGCAGTTCTTC	CASSPSVTSGREEQFF
-	15	TRBJ1-1	-	TRBV19	TGTGCCAGTAGTATGTCCTTGGGGGCCCTTCGAGAAGCTTTCTTT	CASSMSLGALREAFF
many	15	TRBJ2-2	TRBD1	TRBV11-2	TGTGCCAGCAGACAGAGGGACAGAAACACCGGGGAGCTGTTTTTT	CASRQRDRNTGELFF
-	14	TRBJ1-1	-	TRBV6-1	TGTGCCAGTAATCCAACAGGGAAGGGCATTGAAGCTTTCTTT	CASNPTGKGIEAFF
many	15	TRBJ2-3	-	TRBV4-2	TGTGCCAGCAGCCAAGACGGTCGGGATTTAGATACGCAGTATTTT	CASSQDGRDLDTQYF
-	13	TRBJ2-1	-	TRBV10-3	TGTGCCATCACCCGGGCGGGCTCCTACGAGCAGTTCTTC	CAITRAGSYEQFF
once	15	TRBJ2-7	-	TRBV29-1	TGCAGCGCTAGGGGGACACCGAGCTCCTACAATGAGCAGTACTTC	CSARGTPSSYNEQYF
many	14	TRBJ2-7	TRBD2	TRBV19	TGTGCCAGTAGTGCCAGACTAGCAGACCACGAGCAGTACTTC	CASSARLADHEQYF
many	11	TRBJ1-1	-	TRBV2	TGTGCCAGCAGGATGAACACTGAAGCTTTCTTT	CASRMNTEAFF
-	14	TRBJ2-7	TRBD1	TRBV4-1	TGCGCCAGCAGCAAATCGGGACAGGGATACGAGCAGTACTTC	CASSKSGQGYEQYF
many	11	TRBJ2-1	-	TRBV29-1	TGCAGCGCCCTTACCTACAATGAGCAGTTCTTC	CSALTYNEQFF
few	14	TRBJ2-2	-	TRBV7-9	TGTGCCAGCAGCAAGACAGACTCAACCGGGGAGCTGTTTTTT	CASSKTDSTGELFF
many	13	TRBJ2-7	-	TRBV12-3/TRBV12-4	TGTGCCAGCAGTTTCGAACCGGGCTACGAGCAGTACTTC	CASSFEPGYEQYF
once	15	TRBJ2-2	TRBD1	TRBV3-1	TGTGCCAGCAGCTCTCGGACAGGGGGTATCGGGGAGCTGTCTTTT	CASSSRTGGIGELSF
many	13	TRBJ2-1	TRBD2	TRBV29-1	TGCAGCGTCGCCAGCGGGAACTACAATGAGCAGTTCTTC	CSVASGNYNEQFF
many	14	TRBJ2-3	-	TRBV6-5	TGTGCCAGCAGTTACTCGGGTTTAACAGATACGCAGTATTTT	CASSYSGLTDTQYF
many	13	TRBJ2-7	-	TRBV6-6	TGTGCCAGCAGTTACAACCGGGAGTACGAGCAGTACTTC	CASSYNREYEQYF
-	12	TRBJ2-7	-	TRBV29-1	TGCAGCGTTGATGACAGTTCCTACGAGCATTACTTC	CSVDDSSYEHYF
-	12	TRBJ2-7	-	TRBV3-1	TGTGCCAGCGGCCAAAGGGACCGCGAGCAGTACTTC	CASGQRDREQYF
many	15	TRBJ2-5	-	TRBV6-2/TRBV6-3	TGTGCCAGCAGTTACTCGGCAGGGGATCAAGAGACCCAGTACTTC	CASSYSAGDQETQYF
many	16	TRBJ1-1	TRBD1	TRBV14	TGTGCCAGCAGCCGACGACAGGGGATCATGAACACTGAAGCTTTCTTT	CASSRRQGIMNTEAFF
-	14	TRBJ2-5	-	TRBV6-2/TRBV6-3	TGTGCTAGCAGTTTCGGACATATACGTGAGACCCAGTACTTC	CASSFGHIRETQYF
-	13	TRBJ1-6	-	TRBV18	TGTGCCACGGGACGGGAGAATAATTCACCCCTCCGCTTT	CATGRENNSPLRF
many	15	TRBJ2-2	-	TRBV19	TGTGCCAGTAGATCCGGGACACTAAACACCGGGGAGCTGTTTTTT	CASRSGTLNTGELFF
-	12	TRBJ2-5	-	TRBV15	TGTGCAACCAGCAGAGCCCAAGAGGCCCAGTACTTC	CATSRAQEAQYF
many	16	TRBJ2-5	TRBD2	TRBV28	TGTGCCAGCAGTCCGGGGACTAGCGGGGGGAGGGAGACCCAGTACTTC	CASSPGTSGGRETQYF
many	13	TRBJ2-5	-	TRBV5-1	TGCGCCAGTCAGCAGACCGGATTCGAGACCCAGTACTTC	CASQQTGFETQYF
-	14	TRBJ2-7	-	TRBV6-1	TGTGCCAGCAGCCCCAGGATCCCCTCCTATGAGGAGTACTTC	CASSPRIPSYEEYF
-	18	TRBJ1-5	-	TRBV6-1	TGTGCCAGCAGTGGCCGAGGAACAGAGAAGTATAGCAATCAGCCCGAGCATTTT	CASSGRGTEKYSNQPEHF
medium-sized	12	TRBJ2-7	TRBD2	TRBV27	TGTGCCAGCAGTCGGGGGGAGTACGAGCAGTACTTC	CASSRGEYEQYF
-	13	TRBJ2-3	TRBD2	TRBV29-1	TGCAGCCCAGGACGGGGGGGGCCAGATACGCAGTATTTT	CSPGRGGPDTQYF
many	13	TRBJ2-5	TRBD2	TRBV12-3/TRBV12-4	TGTGCCAGCAGTCTTAGCGGGACGGAGACCCAGTACTTC	CASSLSGTETQYF
-	16	TRBJ1-2	-	TRBV24-1	TGTGCCACCAGTGATATCTACAAGACTACAGACTATGGCTACACCTTC	CATSDIYKTTDYGYTF
-	13	TRBJ1-5	-	TRBV20-1	TGCAGTGTCAGACCAGGTGCGAGGCGGCCCCAGCATTTT	CSVRPGARRPQHF
-	16	TRBJ2-7	TRBD2	TRBV6-5	TGTGCCAGCAGTCACTCAGGACTAGCGGGATCCTTTGAGCAGTACTTC	CASSHSGLAGSFEQYF
many	17	TRBJ1-5	-	TRBV28	TGTGCCAGCAGGGAACCGGGACACGATTATAGCAATCAGCCCCAGCATTTT	CASREPGHDYSNQPQHF
many	14	TRBJ2-3	TRBD2	TRBV12-3/TRBV12-4	TGTGCCAGCAGTTCGGGGGGGGGGGCAAATACGCAGTATTTT	CASSSGGGANTQYF